These T cell receptor beta chains were read from a single sample in a study of response to subunit inactivated influenza vaccine. TCRdb re-called the RT-PCR reads through MiXCR, storing one row per CDR3 protein. The profile shows about 570,000 distinct CDR3 sequences, approximately 10% of them singletons. The sample was also linked to a second study, of T cells expressing NK-cell markers.

Sample: PBMCs from blood, taken on the day of vaccination. The receptors were sampled from a man aged 50-59 years who received an inactivated influenza vaccine. CDR3s include the opening cysteine and the closing phenylalanine or tryptophan. Each record gives: D gene, clone size, J gene, V gene, CDR3 DNA, CDR3 protein. The D gene is left open where the match is weak. Size tells how often a clone was seen (once, few, many) or the class of an expanded clone, and some rows leave it out.

>-|-|TRBJ2-7|TRBV18
TGTGCCAGCTCACCACCGGGGGGAGGCGACGAGCAGTACTTC
CASSPPGGGDEQYF
>-|few|TRBJ2-7|TRBV5-1
TGCGCCAGCAGACTTAAAGAACCGGGACGGGACAACGAGCAGTACTTC
CASRLKEPGRDNEQYF
>-|few|TRBJ2-3|TRBV12-3/TRBV12-4
TGTGCCACCAGCAAGGGGGGGCTTGCCACAGATACGCAGTATTTT
CATSKGGLATDTQYF
>-|-|TRBJ1-2|TRBV19
TGTGCCAGCGTGACAGAAACATATGGCTACACCTTC
CASVTETYGYTF
>-|few|TRBJ2-1|TRBV2
TGTGCCAGCAGTGAACCGGGGCGGGGTGTCAGTGAGCAGTTCTTC
CASSEPGRGVSEQFF
>-|few|TRBJ2-1|TRBV4-3
TGCGCCAGCAGCCAAGATCATACGATCCCCTACAATGAGCAGTTCTTC
CASSQDHTIPYNEQFF
>TRBD1|-|TRBJ2-7|TRBV20-1
TGCAGTGCGACGGGCAGGGGGCGTTTATACGAGCAGTACTTC
CSATGRGRLYEQYF
>TRBD1|few|TRBJ2-2|TRBV7-2
TGTGCCAGCAGCTTGTCCAGGGGGCGCGTAGGGGAGCTGTTTTTT
CASSLSRGRVGELFF
>-|-|TRBJ1-2|TRBV13
TGTGCCAGCAGCTTAGTCGGGACTAGGGGTGGCTACACCTTC
CASSLVGTRGGYTF
>-|-|TRBJ1-2|TRBV12-3/TRBV12-4
TGTGCCAGCACTGCCGGGGGAAACTATGGCTACACCTTC
CASTAGGNYGYTF
>-|few|TRBJ1-1|TRBV12-3/TRBV12-4
TGTGCCAGCAGTGAACCAGGGGTGGGGGCCTCCACTGAAGCTTTCTTT
CASSEPGVGASTEAFF
>TRBD2|many|TRBJ2-1|TRBV7-9
TGTGCCAGCAGCTTTACTAGCGGGGGGTACAATGAGCAGTTCTTC
CASSFTSGGYNEQFF
>-|few|TRBJ2-1|TRBV29-1
TGCAGCGTTGAAGGTCCAGGGGAAGTCTACAATGAGCAGTTCTTC
CSVEGPGEVYNEQFF